This section outlines one T cell receptor (beta chain) sequence together with its context. In the study's own analysis: Researchers report that nucleated cell counts were estimated from reference gene primer amplification. Measured with immunoSEQ multiplex PCR; TCRdb has only the in-frame clones, and not every one. That table supplies the V and J calls and clone size; D and trimming were determined from the DNA. The sample carries around 270,000 clones, about 83% recorded once. The sample belongs to a study of blood T cell repertoires in COVID-19. Study background: Acute and convalescent COVID-19 specimens originated in the United States, Italy and Spain.

The sequence came from a woman aged 40 to 50 who had recovered from COVID-19. Sequenced input: peripheral blood.

CDR3 sequence: CASGLARGQLSEQYF. CDR3 coding DNA: TGCGCCAGCGGTCTTGCCAGGGGGCAGCTTTCCGAGCAGTACTTC. V gene TRBV5-1 combines with J gene TRBJ2-7, with 8 bases matching TRBD1. Losses at the gene ends were 7 bases for V and 6 bases for J; bases not matched to a gene: 15. CDR1 is SGHRS and CDR2 is YFSETQ in the germline V gene. This CDR3 contains 15 residues.